These 30 T cell receptor beta chains came from one sample sequenced in a study of regulatory T cells in long-lasting Graves disease. The time point: newly diagnosed GD, antithyroid drugs for less than 3 months. RNA from PBMCs was the source of the TCR library. Arm-PCR with iRepertoire HTBI primers amplified the CDR3 regions for these TCR beta libraries. TCRdb reprocessed the multiplex PCR reads via MiXCR and lists one record per CDR3 protein. The sample lists about 530,000 distinct CDR3 sequences; roughly a sixth were seen once. This sample was also put to use in a study of T cells in Graves' hyperthyroidism and ophthalmopathy.

Here the sequenced sample was peripheral blood mononuclear cells (PBMCs), taken at new diagnosis, from a patient treated with antithyroid drugs. These receptors were taken from a woman aged 35 to 60 with Graves disease.

The chain joins TRBV12-5 to TRBJ2-5; TRBD1 might be the D (5 bases). Germline V gene lookup returns CDR1 LGHNT and CDR2 FRNRAP. CDR3 size: 13 residues. Trimming left V 5 bases short and J 2 bases short, with 9 bases between. CDR3 sequence: CASGPRTQETQYF. For the CDR3, the DNA is TGTGCTAGTGGTCCCCGGACACAAGAGACCCAGTACTTC.

The rearrangement uses TRBV7-2 and TRBJ2-1, with D uncertain. Looked up from germline, CDR1 is SGHTA and CDR2 is FQGNSA. The CDR3 extends over 14 amino acids. Trimming left V 1 base short and J 8 bases short, with 12 bases between. The CDR3, as DNA: TGTGCCAGCAGCTTAGTACCGGTGGTGCATGAGCAGTTCTTC. Translated, it gives CASSLVPVVHEQFF.

V gene TRBV6-5 combines with J gene TRBJ1-1; a possible D gene is TRBD1 (5 bases). Trimming stripped 2 bases from V and 7 bases from J, with 14 bases between. The CDR3 runs 14 residues. The V gene's germline CDR1 is MNHEY and CDR2 SVGAGI. The DNA of the CDR3 is TGTGCCAGCAGTTACGGAGGAGGGGAGGTTGAAGCTTTCTTT. Translation gives CASSYGGGEVEAFF.

This clonotype was seen at least ten times. The rearrangement links TRBV27 to TRBJ1-2; 12 nucleotides line up with TRBD1. The CDR3 length is 18 residues. Germline CDR1 and CDR2: MNHEY and SMNVEV (reference sequence). V lost 7 bases, J lost 4 bases, and 16 bases stayed unmatched. The CDR3: CASTKTGTGGRQGYGYTF. CDR3 nucleotides: TGTGCCAGCACGAAAACCGGGACAGGGGGCCGGCAGGGCTATGGCTACACCTTC.

This clonotype came up many times. Its ends do not fully match the called genes, so a read error is possible. The genes are TRBV5-1 and TRBJ2-5, with D perhaps TRBD2 (6 bases). The CDR3 has 14 residues. Germline CDR1 reads SGHRS; CDR2 reads YFSETQ. The CDR3 loop is CASSLGGDQETQYF. As DNA, the CDR3 is TGTGCCAGCAGCTTAGGAGGGGATCAAGAGACCCAGTACTTC.

A remark on this clonotype: A far bigger clonotype differs at one base, so this is likely a read error. In DNA form, the CDR3 reads TGTGCCAGCAGCTTCCCAGGAGGCTGTGGCTACACCTTC. It codes for CASSFPGGCGYTF. The chain recombines TRBV27 with TRBJ1-2; D remains unclear. Trimming left V 6 bases short and J 7 bases short, with 15 bases between. CDR3 size: 13 residues. The germline CDR1 and CDR2 sequences are MNHEY and SMNVEV (reference sequence).

This clonotype appeared many times. The J gene is TRBJ1-5, the V gene TRBV28, with a possible D match to TRBD1 (6 bases). V shed 7 bases and J shed 4 bases, with 11 bases lying between them. The germline V gene has CDR1 MDHEN and CDR2 SYDVKM. This CDR3 is 13 amino acids long. Written as DNA, the CDR3 is TGTGCCAGCATACAGGGAGGGAATCAGCCCCAGCATTTT. This translates into CASIQGGNQPQHF.

This clonotype showed up many times. The V gene is TRBV2, the J gene TRBJ2-3; D may correspond to TRBD1 or TRBD2 (7 bases each). V shed 2 bases and J shed 1 base, with 13 bases lying between them. This CDR3 has 16 residues. In germline, CDR1 is SNHLY, CDR2 FYNNEI. CDR3 protein: CASSEWAGGGTDTQYF. The DNA for the CDR3 is TGTGCCAGCAGTGAATGGGCAGGGGGGGGCACAGATACGCAGTATTTT.

The chain links TRBV12-3 or TRBV12-4 to TRBJ2-7; perhaps TRBD1 as D (6 bases). V was cut by 2 bases and J by 1 base, with 15 bases left in between. There are 16 residues in the CDR3. CDR3 sequence reads: CASSLRTGSGSYEQYF. As DNA, the CDR3 is TGTGCCAGCAGTTTACGAACAGGGTCAGGATCCTACGAGCAGTACTTC.

This clonotype has at least ten counts. V is TRBV6-1 and J is TRBJ1-1; tentatively, D is TRBD1 (5 bases). CDR3 length equals 14 residues. Germline loops: CDR1 MNHNS, CDR2 SASEGT. V was trimmed by 6 bases and J by 11 bases, leaving 22 bases between them. CDR3 sequence: CASSLGPEDRRAFF. CDR3 coding DNA: TGTGCCAGCAGCCTGGGACCTGAGGATCGACGGGCTTTCTTT.

With respect to this clonotype: A much larger clone sits a single nucleotide away, making a read error possible. The rearrangement links TRBV20-1 to TRBJ2-3; maybe TRBD2 (7 bases). The germline V and J ends were trimmed by 5 bases and 4 bases, with 16 bases remaining between them. The germline V gene encodes CDR1 DFQATT and CDR2 SNEGSKA (reference sequence). The CDR3 has 14 amino acids. CDR3 sequence (DNA): TGCAGTGCTCCCCCGGGGGGCCACGCAGATACGCAGTATTTT. Amino acid sequence: CSAPPGGHADTQYF.

This clonotype was recorded many times. This sequence joins TRBV6-2 or TRBV6-3 and TRBJ1-1; 8 bases align to TRBD1. The V gene's germline CDR1 is MNHEY and CDR2 SVGEGT. The CDR3 spans 14 residues. With V trimmed by 5 bases and J by 1 base, 3 bases remained unmatched. CDR3 sequence (DNA): TGTGCCAGCAGTGGACAGGGCCCGAACACTGAAGCTTTCTTT. Residues: CASSGQGPNTEAFF.

J is TRBJ1-2 and V is TRBV29-1, with no clear D. Trimming took 3 bases from V and 1 from J, leaving 9 bases between them. Germline V gives CDR1 SQVTM, CDR2 ANQGSEA. The length of the CDR3 is 13 residues. The CDR3 here is CSVDSGINYGYTF. The CDR3 coding sequence is TGCAGCGTTGATTCCGGGATTAACTATGGCTACACCTTC.

The genes are TRBV20-1 and TRBJ2-5, with 7 bases matching TRBD2. Germline CDR1 DFQATT, CDR2 SNEGSKA (reference sequence). V shed 8 bases, J shed 5 bases, and the junction held 11 bases outside the gene matches. The CDR3 length is 13 residues. CDR3: CSTVGTTAETQYF. In nucleotides, the CDR3 is TGCAGTACTGTCGGGACTACCGCGGAGACCCAGTACTTC.

The chain recombines TRBV10-3 with TRBJ1-2, with D uncertain. CDR1 and CDR2 from the germline V gene are ENHRY and SYGVKD. The germline V and J ends were trimmed by 6 bases and 3 bases, with 8 bases remaining between them. CDR3 length: 12 residues. Here the CDR3 reads CAISTDDYGYTF. CDR3 nucleotides: TGTGCCATCAGCACAGACGACTATGGCTACACCTTC.

This clonotype was seen repeatedly, ten times or more. The chain is built from TRBV30 and TRBJ2-3; tentatively, D is TRBD1 or TRBD2 (5 bases each). V shed 1 base and J shed 3 bases, with 14 bases lying between them. CDR1 and CDR2 (germline): GTSNPN, SVGIG (reference sequence). The CDR3 extends over 15 amino acids. The CDR3 DNA reads TGTGCCTGGAGTGCCCCCCCGGGACGAACAGATACGCAGTATTTT. Protein: CAWSAPPGRTDTQYF.

This clonotype was seen many times. The genes are TRBV6-1 and TRBJ1-5, with D possibly matching TRBD1 (5 bases). Trimming removed 0 bases at V and 5 bases at J, with 8 bases between. The CDR3 is 14 residues long. Germline V CDR1 and CDR2: MNHNS, SASEGT. The CDR3, as DNA: TGTGCCAGCAGTGAAGCTGGGGGTGATCAGCCCCAGCATTTT. Translating it yields CASSEAGGDQPQHF.

In this sample, this clonotype turned up many times. The genes are TRBV3-1 and TRBJ1-5, with TRBD1 matching 8 bases. V shed 2 bases and J 2 bases; nucleotides not matched to a gene: 2. The germline V gene has CDR1 LGHDT and CDR2 YNNKEL (reference sequence). CDR3 size: 15 residues. The CDR3 loop is CASSQRGQGNQPQHF. DNA of the CDR3: TGTGCCAGCAGCCAACGGGGACAGGGCAATCAGCCCCAGCATTTT.

This clonotype was observed a handful of times. The gene calls are TRBV5-6 and TRBJ2-7; D is ambiguous. With 2 bases removed from V and 3 bases from J, the gap between germline ends came to 6 bases. CDR1 is SGHDT and CDR2 is YYEEEE in the germline V gene. CDR3 length: 12 residues. CDR3 region: CASSFSFYEQYF. The CDR3 region has the DNA TGTGCCAGCAGCTTTAGCTTCTACGAGCAGTACTTC.

This clonotype was counted between two and nine times. The chain joins TRBV6-4 to TRBJ2-1; maybe TRBD2 (6 bases). CDR3 length equals 12 residues. Germline lookup yields CDR1 MRHNA and CDR2 SNTAGT. The germline V and J ends were trimmed by 2 bases and 7 bases, with 6 bases remaining between them. CDR3 protein: CASSDGGNEQFF. Here the CDR3 DNA reads TGTGCCAGCAGTGACGGAGGGAATGAGCAGTTCTTC.

This clonotype was recorded many times. Here the CDR3 DNA reads TGCGCCAGCAGCCCACCTTTGGAGCGGGACACAGATACGCAGTATTTT. Protein: CASSPPLERDTDTQYF. The J gene is TRBJ2-3, the V gene TRBV5-1; 7 bases are a match to TRBD2. With 4 bases clipped from V and 2 bases from J, the junction kept 10 bases outside the gene matches. Germline assignment: CDR1 SGHRS and CDR2 YFSETQ. The CDR3 consists of 16 residues.

This clonotype was counted between two and nine times. The CDR3 reads CASSLTSGEADTQYF. In DNA, the CDR3 is TGTGCCAGCAGCTTAACTAGCGGGGAAGCAGATACGCAGTATTTT. This chain joins TRBV7-8 and TRBJ2-3; 10 nucleotides align to TRBD2. Germline CDR1 SGHVS, CDR2 FQNEAQ. V shed 2 bases and J 4 bases; nucleotides not matched to a gene: 3. The CDR3 runs 15 residues.

As for this clonotype: A much larger clone differs from this one at a single base, so this may be a read error. The chain joins TRBV18 to TRBJ1-5, with D possibly matching TRBD1 (6 bases). The length of the CDR3 is 15 residues. Germline lookup yields CDR1 KGHSH and CDR2 LQKENI. The CDR3 DNA sequence: TGTGCCAGCTCACCAGTCGAGGGGGAGGCTCAGTCCCAGCATTTT. This translates into CASSPVEGEAQSQHF.

This clonotype was counted only a few times. The J gene is TRBJ2-5, the V gene TRBV18, with 10 bases identical to TRBD1. This CDR3 has 16 amino acids. J lost 5 bases, V lost 0 bases, and 6 bases had no gene match. In germline, CDR1 is KGHSH, CDR2 LQKENI. The CDR3 DNA is TGTGCCAGCTCACCACCGGCCGGGGGACAGGGGGAGACCCAGTACTTC. Translated: CASSPPAGGQGETQYF.

The rearrangement links TRBV7-8 to TRBJ2-1; weak D call: TRBD2 (6 bases). Germline lookup yields CDR1 SGHVS and CDR2 FQNEAQ. Trimming shortened V by 5 bases and J by 6 bases, and 17 bases separated the two germline ends. The length of the CDR3 is 15 residues. The CDR3 DNA reads TGTGCCAGCAGCCCACTCGCGGGACCGGCCAATGAGCAGTTCTTC. Translated, it gives CASSPLAGPANEQFF.

CDR3 nucleotides: TGTGCCAGCAGAGGCCGGGACTCCTACAATGAGCAGTTCTTC. Its protein product is CASRGRDSYNEQFF. The chain carries TRBV2 and TRBJ2-1; D perhaps matches TRBD2 (5 bases). The V end was cut by 6 bases, the J end by 0 bases, with 9 bases between. CDR1 is SNHLY, CDR2 FYNNEI, per germline. CDR3 length: 14 amino acids.

V gene TRBV5-1 combines with J gene TRBJ1-5; D gene uncertain. With 0 bases removed from V and 9 bases from J, the gap between germline ends came to 10 bases. The CDR3 contains 13 residues. Looked up from germline, CDR1 is SGHRS and CDR2 is YFSETQ. In DNA, the CDR3 is TGCGCCAGCAGCTTGGCTGGGGATCGGCCCCAGCATTTT. This translates into CASSLAGDRPQHF.

In its sample, this clonotype was seen a few times. The CDR3 spells CASRGLTSGGTDTQYF. In DNA form, the CDR3 reads TGTGCCAGCAGGGGACTGACTAGCGGGGGTACAGATACGCAGTATTTT. V gene TRBV6-1 combines with J gene TRBJ2-3; 12 positions match TRBD2. With 6 bases clipped from V and 3 bases from J, the junction kept 7 bases outside the gene matches. The CDR3 is 16 residues long. Per germline, CDR1 MNHNS and CDR2 SASEGT.

In this sample, this clonotype turned up many times. This chain uses TRBV12-3 or TRBV12-4 with TRBJ1-1; D might be TRBD1 (6 bases). Trimming shortened V by 1 base and J by 4 bases, and 10 bases separated the two germline ends. The CDR3 length is 14 residues. The CDR3 reads CASSLGGAPTEAFF. The CDR3 bases are TGTGCCAGCAGTTTAGGGGGGGCGCCCACTGAAGCTTTCTTT.

There are a few counts of this clonotype. The J gene is TRBJ1-1, the V gene TRBV12-5; a possible D gene is TRBD1 (5 bases). The CDR3 totals 13 residues. Germline V lookup: CDR1 LGHNT, CDR2 FRNRAP. Trimming removed 6 bases from V and 0 bases from J, with 8 bases in between. The CDR3 DNA reads as TGTGCTAGTGGCTCCAGGGTGAACACTGAAGCTTTCTTT. This gives the protein CASGSRVNTEAFF. The whole variable domain, filled in from reference TRBV12-5 and TRBJ1-1, reads DARVTQTPRHKVTEMGQEVTMRCQPILGHNTVFWYRQTMMQGLELLAYFRNRAPLDDSGMPKDRFSAEMPDATLATLKIQPSEPRDSAVYFCASGSRVNTEAFFGQGTRLTVV.